Described below is a single T cell receptor (beta chain) sequence and its context. Its antigen is still unknown. One base away there is no much larger clone; base qualities are not given. A second Seattle source provided samples from volunteer blood donors who had recovered from COVID-19. The collaborating institutions used their own protocols to collect whole blood in K2EDTA tubes. For TCRbeta analysis, collaborators shipped samples as frozen whole blood, isolated PBMCs, or DNA extracted from either of those sample types. Trimming removed 6 bases from V and 2 bases from J; the gene matches leave 6 bases unexplained. From a lookup of the germline V gene (reference sequence), CDR1 and CDR2 are MNHEY and SMNVEV. The CDR3 runs 15 residues from the cysteine to the phenylalanine. Only the CDR3 region is kept as DNA, spanning 45 bases read in frame from base 1. This specimen belongs to a study of blood T cell repertoires in COVID-19 (dated by TCRdb to 2018 to 2021). General notes on the study: Samples covering the acute and convalescent phases of COVID-19 were provided by collaborators in the United States, Italy and Spain. The material from the prospective study consisted of cDNA or gDNA derived from T cells, B-cell-depleted T cells, or PBMCs. Subjects who had been exposed to COVID-19, were actively infected with it, or had recovered from it provided the deeply sampled blood TCRbeta repertoires that made up the dataset. A freely available public database, intended as a resource for researchers studying the immune response to SARS-CoV-2, is where the repertoires were released. The samples were drawn from the first 160 participants of the ongoing ImmuneRACE study and from over a thousand subjects provided by 6 global collaborators. A de-identified subject ID, COVID-19 status, age in years and sex were almost always included in the sample metadata. HLA class I and class II types, where available, came from metadata supplied by the sample provider rather than from assay-based typing. The full study reports these points: Clinical and demographic metadata were provided uncurated, with the amount varying by source and participant.

TCRbeta CDR3 regions were amplified from genomic DNA by means of the immunoSEQ Assay, a bias-controlled multiplex PCR. On the authors' methods: The number of nucleated cells in each sample was estimated from the amplification of reference gene primers within the assay. To quantify the absolute abundance of each unique TCRbeta CDR3 rearrangement, sequence reads were collapsed and filtered. For each sample, productive Simpson clonality was calculated by taking the square root of Simpson's diversity index across productive rearrangements. Drawn from immuneACCESS, this table holds only the in-frame rearrangements with V and J called that TCRdb kept. Clones are partly lost; checked studies trace under half to an unresolved V gene and leave the rest unexplained. That table supplies the V and J calls and clone size; D and trimming were determined from the DNA. The sample yields 180,000 or so clones; around 79% were counted once. Jointly, the top ten make up roughly 14% of the sample.

The sample comprised peripheral blood. The chain links TRBV27 with TRBJ2-5; 10 of the junction bases match TRBD2. This clonotype was obtained from a man aged 45-65 years who had recovered from COVID-19. DNA sequence: TGTGCCAGCAGCGCCACGGGACTAGCGCAAGAGACCCAGTACTTC. Translated, it reads CASSATGLAQETQYF.